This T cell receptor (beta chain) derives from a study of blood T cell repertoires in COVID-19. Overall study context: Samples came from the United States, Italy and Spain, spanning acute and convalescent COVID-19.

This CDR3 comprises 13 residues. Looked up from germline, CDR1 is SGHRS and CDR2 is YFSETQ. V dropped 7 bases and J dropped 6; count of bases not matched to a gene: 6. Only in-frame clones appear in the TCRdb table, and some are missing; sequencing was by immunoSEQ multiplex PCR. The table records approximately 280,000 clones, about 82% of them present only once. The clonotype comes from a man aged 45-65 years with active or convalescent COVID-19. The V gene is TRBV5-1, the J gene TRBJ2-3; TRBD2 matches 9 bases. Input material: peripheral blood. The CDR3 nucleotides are TGCGCCAGCGGGGTAGCGGGAGCCGATACGCAGTATTTT. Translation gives CASGVAGADTQYF.